The 6 T cell receptor beta chains below come from one sample, sequenced in a study of blood T cell repertoires in COVID-19. Assay: immunoSEQ multiplex PCR; the TCRdb copy retains only in-frame clones and omits some. The sample includes 81,000 or so clones, around four fifths seen only once; the top ten take about 13%. The sequenced sample consisted of peripheral blood. The source of these receptors is a human donor in a cohort sampled during active COVID-19.

The J gene is TRBJ2-2, the V gene TRBV13, with 8 bases matching TRBD2. Germline V lookup: CDR1 PRHDT, CDR2 FYEKMQ (reference sequence). The CDR3 has 17 amino acids. The J segment lost 2 bases and the V segment lost 6 bases, leaving 11 bases of the junction unmatched. In nucleotides, the CDR3 is TGTGCCAGCAGTTCCACCGGACTAGCAAAAAACACCGGGGAGCTGTTTTTT. It yields the protein CASSSTGLAKNTGELFF.

This chain links TRBV5-1 with TRBJ1-3, with 7 bases fitting TRBD1. This CDR3 is 15 amino acids long. V was pared by 4 bases and J by 0 bases, with 4 bases of the junction left unmatched. The germline CDR1 and CDR2 sequences are SGHRS and YFSETQ. CDR3 in DNA: TGCGCCAGCAGCGCGGGACAGTACTCTGGAAACACCATATATTTT. Residues: CASSAGQYSGNTIYF.

V usage is TRBV29-1 and J usage is TRBJ1-1, with a possible D match to TRBD1 (5 bases). The germline gives CDR1 SQVTM, CDR2 ANQGSEA. The CDR3 is made up of 12 amino acids. Between the trimmed V and J ends, which lost 4 bases and 1 base, there was a span of 7 bases. The CDR3 spells CSVGTGNTEAFF. Here the CDR3 DNA reads TGCAGCGTTGGAACAGGGAACACTGAAGCTTTCTTT. The whole variable domain, filled in from reference TRBV29-1 and TRBJ1-1, reads SAVISQKPSRDICQRGTSLTIQCQVDSQVTMMFWYRQQPGQSLTLIATANQGSEATYESGFVIDKFPISRPNLTFSTLTVSNMSPEDSSIYLCSVGTGNTEAFFGQGTRLTVV.

The genes are TRBV9 and TRBJ2-2, with TRBD2 identical over 7 bases. Per the germline V gene, CDR1 is SGDLS and CDR2 is YYNGEE. The CDR3 totals 17 residues. The J segment lost 5 bases and the V segment lost 4 bases, leaving 14 bases of the junction unmatched. The CDR3 loop reads CASSTKGGETGTGELFF. CDR3 in DNA: TGTGCCAGCAGCACGAAGGGAGGGGAGACGGGGACCGGGGAGCTGTTTTTT.

The chain combines TRBV27 with TRBJ1-5; TRBD1 matches at 8 bases. The J segment lost 3 bases and the V segment lost 2 bases, leaving 6 bases of the junction unmatched. Germline CDR1 reads MNHEY; CDR2 reads SMNVEV (reference sequence). The CDR3 totals 16 residues. The CDR3 region is CASSLRGTGINQPQHF. The CDR3 nucleotides are TGTGCCAGCAGTTTAAGAGGGACAGGCATCAATCAGCCCCAGCATTTT.

Of note for this clone: Other DNA sequences of this sample code for an identical CDR3. The chain uses TRBV5-1 and TRBJ2-2; possibly TRBD2 for D (5 bases). The V gene lost 2 bases and the J gene lost 1 base, with 6 bases spanning the gap. This CDR3 spans 14 amino acids. In germline, CDR1 is SGHRS, CDR2 YFSETQ. This chain's CDR3 is CASSFGGNTGELFF. The CDR3 nucleotides are TGCGCCAGCAGCTTCGGAGGGAACACCGGGGAGCTGTTTTTT.